A selection of T cell receptor beta chains follows, all from one sample in a study of HIV-infected patients and healthy controls. A single record per CDR3 protein comes from TCRdb applying MiXCR to the 5' RACE reads. Of more than 15,000 distinct CDR3 sequences in the sample, approximately 12% were seen once. The sample comprised blood. The source is an adult in good health. Both conserved end residues are part of each CDR3.

v_gene,CDR3aa
TRBV12-3/TRBV12-4,CASSLVRTDTQYF
TRBV7-9,CASSPGTPYNEQFF
TRBV20-1,CSARLTRGLLMDTQYF
TRBV6-5,CATRWGSGANVLTF
TRBV12-3/TRBV12-4,CASSLNTWNTDTQYF
TRBV18,CASSPGRLHRGSPQNTEAFF
TRBV27,CASSYGTTEAFF
TRBV7-9,CASSLTEIAKNIQYF
TRBV2,CASSIDSNQPQHF
TRBV7-9,CASSLGDIDTQYF
TRBV29-1,CSVTGRNEKLFF
TRBV7-9,CASQGRGSNQPQHF
TRBV15,CATGIQGNTEAFF
TRBV5-1,CASSLAASADTQYF
TRBV5-1,CASSLIGGASTGELFF
TRBV6-2/TRBV6-3,CASNSRTKTQYF
TRBV4-1,CASSHTDPREQYF
TRBV7-2,CASSLALFVGAENTEAFF
TRBV7-9,CASSPQGQGIINEQFF
TRBV6-5,CASSYSRFQGTDTQYF
TRBV7-9,CASGTRGPSTDTQYF
TRBV7-9,CASSSWDRVNTEAFF
TRBV7-9,CASSFGFKTPGQEAFF
TRBV6-2/TRBV6-3,CAVGQGASEQYF
TRBV7-8,CASSPRTGLSYEQYF
TRBV13,CASSLSREQYF
TRBV29-1,CSVKGGPSYNEQFF
TRBV20-1,CSATDGLAGGTGELFF
TRBV27,CASSPGQGGTEAFF
TRBV7-3,CASSLTPGSYNEQFF
TRBV5-4,CASSFMGSRTGELFF
TRBV3-1,CASSQEVGPNQPQHF
TRBV7-2,CASSLERRGTIYF
TRBV6-2/TRBV6-3,CASSYYRVSRAFF
TRBV20-1,CSARDQRTGMGTEAFF
TRBV12-3/TRBV12-4,CASSPTPISYNEQFF
TRBV28,CASSSAIWSTDTQYF
TRBV18,CASSLLPRDGSYEQYF
TRBV19,CASTDPPGDTNTEAFF
TRBV29-1,CSVGRDLTDGYTF
TRBV9,CASSVLGQGAETQYF
TRBV10-3,CAISESWRAYEQYF
TRBV3-1,CASSQGWYEQYF
TRBV20-1,CSASSGTGNGAQHF
TRBV12-3/TRBV12-4,CASSSGTGLYEQYF
TRBV19,CASKKKPGQTFRTGELFF